This T cell receptor (beta chain) was observed in a study of neurological immune-mediated disorders. TCRdb reprocessed the 5' RACE reads via MiXCR and lists one record per CDR3 protein. Among around 71,000 distinct CDR3 sequences, roughly 13% were seen once, and the ten largest hold about 4.5%. The ends were cut back, 5 bases at V and 5 bases at J, with 22 bases in the middle. The CDR3 spans 16 residues. The germline V gene encodes CDR1 SGHTA and CDR2 FQGNSA. Sample time point: longitudinal time-point 1 (baseline). Sequencing input: PBMCs. This clonotype was obtained from a female donor with HTLV-1-associated myelopathy (HAM/TSP). The V gene is TRBV7-2, the J gene TRBJ2-7; D might be TRBD1 (7 bases). The CDR3 here is CASSQPRASRGDEQYF. The CDR3 DNA reads TGTGCCAGCAGCCAACCACGAGCTAGCAGGGGGGACGAGCAGTACTTC.